Presented here are 15 T cell receptor beta chains from one specimen sequenced in a study of blood T cell repertoires in COVID-19. Profiling relied on immunoSEQ multiplex PCR, and the TCRdb table lists in-frame clones only, not all of them. The sample includes some 140,000 clones, around 83% of them seen just once. Sequenced input: PBMCs or T cells enriched from blood (not recorded which). The receptor source for this set is a man aged 25 to 40 who had recovered from COVID-19.

A few counts support this clone. The chain uses TRBV15 and TRBJ1-1; 7 nucleotides align to TRBD1. The CDR3 is 17 amino acids. CDR1 and CDR2 (germline): LNHNV, YYDKDF (reference sequence). V was clipped by 0 bases and J by 3 bases; unmatched bases: 10. The CDR3, as DNA: TGTGCCACCAGCAGAGATTCCACGGGCAGGGGGGACACTGAAGCTTTCTTT. The encoded protein is CATSRDSTGRGDTEAFF.

This clone was picked up a small number of times. V usage is TRBV2 and J usage is TRBJ2-5; 8 bases agree with TRBD1. V trimming: 5 bases; J trimming: 5 bases; junction bases outside the gene matches: 4. CDR1 is SNHLY and CDR2 is FYNNEI in the germline V gene. This CDR3 is built from 13 residues. The CDR3 bases are TGTGCCAGCAGTTGGACAGGGCAGGAGACCCAGTACTTC. Translation gives CASSWTGQETQYF.

The chain couples TRBV10-3 to TRBJ2-7, with 7 bases lining up with TRBD2. From germline, CDR1 is ENHRY and CDR2 SYGVKD. Trimming cost V 4 bases and J 0 bases; bases outside gene matches: 0. The CDR3 spans 13 residues. In nucleotides, the CDR3 is TGTGCCATCAGTGGCGGGAGCTCCTACGAGCAGTACTTC. Translation gives CAISGGSSYEQYF.

The CDR3 DNA reads TGTGCCAGCAGCCAAGAAACAGGGAATTTGGGGAATCAGCCCCAGCATTTT. It codes for CASSQETGNLGNQPQHF. V is TRBV3-1 (or the pseudogene TRBV3-2) and J is TRBJ1-5, with D perhaps TRBD1 (6 bases). The CDR3 is 17 amino acids. The ends were cut back, 0 bases at V and 4 bases at J, with 16 bases in the middle. In germline, CDR1 is LGHDT, CDR2 YNNKEL (reference sequence).

The chain combines TRBV7-9 with TRBJ2-5, with 7 bases aligning to TRBD1. Losses at the gene ends were 5 bases for V and 3 bases for J; bases not matched to a gene: 12. The germline gives CDR1 SEHNR, CDR2 FQNEAQ (reference sequence). The CDR3 totals 16 residues. The CDR3 loop is CASSQGVWQNEETQYF. In DNA, the CDR3 is TGTGCCAGCAGCCAGGGGGTCTGGCAGAATGAAGAGACCCAGTACTTC.

The J gene is TRBJ2-7, the V gene TRBV10-3, with TRBD1 matching over 7 bases. The junction had 3 bases not matched to a gene; V was cut back by 10 bases and J by 3 bases. The germline V gene encodes CDR1 ENHRY and CDR2 SYGVKD. The CDR3 has 11 amino acids. The chain's CDR3 is CATGTDYEQYF. The CDR3 DNA reads TGTGCCACCGGGACAGACTACGAGCAGTACTTC.

The chain employs TRBV18 and TRBJ2-5, with 7 nucleotides matching TRBD1. The CDR3 extends over 12 amino acids. Germline CDR1 is KGHSH and CDR2 is LQKENI. The V segment lost 5 bases and the J segment 5 bases; nucleotides outside the gene matches: 2. As DNA, the CDR3 is TGTGCCAGCTCAAAGGACAGGGAGACCCAGTACTTC. Translation: CASSKDRETQYF.

The chain has TRBV29-1 and TRBJ2-5, with D tentatively TRBD2 (5 bases). This CDR3 is 14 amino acids long. Germline lookup yields CDR1 SQVTM and CDR2 ANQGSEA. V was trimmed by 2 bases and J by 1 base, leaving 11 bases between them. The CDR3 loop is CSVEPGSSQETQYF. The CDR3 bases are TGCAGCGTTGAACCGGGATCCTCCCAAGAGACCCAGTACTTC.

The chain carries TRBV24-1 and TRBJ2-1, with 10 bases aligning to TRBD1. The CDR3 loop spans 13 amino acids. Germline-derived CDR1 and CDR2 are KGHDR and SFDVKD. J was trimmed by 15 bases and V by 2 bases; bases with no gene match: 6. This CDR3 reads CATSDSRTGGWFF. Here the CDR3 DNA reads TGTGCCACCAGTGATTCCCGGACAGGGGGATGGTTCTTC.

CDR3 protein: CASSYVGGGETQYF. The CDR3 coding sequence is TGTGCCAGCAGTTACGTGGGAGGAGGAGAGACCCAGTACTTC. V gene TRBV6-5 combines with J gene TRBJ2-5; D perhaps matches TRBD2 (6 bases). The length of the CDR3 is 14 residues. The V gene lost 2 bases and the J gene lost 4 bases, with 11 bases spanning the gap. From germline, CDR1 is MNHEY and CDR2 SVGAGI.

The chain uses TRBV28 and TRBJ2-3; 8 positions match TRBD2. Per the germline V gene, CDR1 is MDHEN and CDR2 is SYDVKM. Losses at the gene ends were 6 bases for V and 4 bases for J; bases not matched to a gene: 6. This CDR3 has 14 residues. The CDR3 is CASRESGSSDTQYF. In DNA, the CDR3 is TGTGCCAGCAGGGAAAGCGGGAGCTCAGATACGCAGTATTTT.

This chain links TRBV29-1 with TRBJ2-3, with a weak D call TRBD1 (6 bases). This CDR3 contains 12 residues. CDR1 and CDR2 (germline): SQVTM, ANQGSEA. V was shortened by 0 bases and J by 5 bases, with 6 bases between the two germline ends. The CDR3 loop is CSVEDRGDTQYF. CDR3 sequence (DNA): TGCAGCGTTGAAGACAGGGGAGATACGCAGTATTTT.

The chain employs TRBV11-2 and TRBJ2-2; TRBD2 matches 10 bases. V gave up 5 bases and J gave up 0 bases; unmatched junction bases: 9. Germline values: CDR1 SGHAT, CDR2 FQNNGV. CDR3 length: 18 amino acids. As DNA, the CDR3 is TGTGCCAGCAGCCAAGGGCTAGCGGGGGACGCGAACACCGGGGAGCTGTTTTTT. This codes for CASSQGLAGDANTGELFF.

The chain recombines TRBV19 with TRBJ2-6, with no clear D. The CDR3 runs to 15 residues. Germline V gene lookup returns CDR1 LNHDA and CDR2 SQIVND (reference sequence). V dropped 8 bases and J dropped 3 bases, with 14 bases sitting between them. The CDR3 bases are TGTGCCAGTCGCAGGCAGCAGTTTGGGGCCAACGTCCTGACTTTC. Residues: CASRRQQFGANVLTF. The full variable domain, rest sourced from reference TRBV19 and TRBJ2-6, is DGGITQSPKYLFRKEGQNVTLSCEQNLNHDAMYWYRQDPGQGLRLIYYSQIVNDFQKGDIAEGYSVSREKKESFPLTVTSAQKNPTAFYLCASRRQQFGANVLTFGAGSRLTVL.

The chain combines TRBV7-6 with TRBJ2-1; D is perhaps TRBD1 (6 bases). The V end lost 5 bases, the J end lost 9 bases, and 11 bases lay between the germline ends. There are 12 residues in the CDR3. The germline V gene has CDR1 SGHVS and CDR2 FNYEAQ. The DNA of the CDR3 is TGTGCCAGCAGCCATCAGGGGCGTGAGCAGTTCTTC. Amino acid sequence: CASSHQGREQFF.